The 21 T cell receptor beta chains below come from one sample, sequenced in a study of blood T cell repertoires in COVID-19. Assay: immunoSEQ multiplex PCR; the TCRdb copy retains only in-frame clones and omits some. The profile shows about 180,000 clones, about 88% of them singletons. The specimen was PBMCs or T cells enriched from blood (not recorded which). The receptors originated from a human donor with acute COVID-19. The donor label of this sample is uncertain.

This clone was counted a single time. This sequence joins TRBV19 and TRBJ2-6; D not resolved. Germline V gives CDR1 LNHDA, CDR2 SQIVND (reference sequence). The length of the CDR3 is 14 residues. Trimming took 4 bases from V and 3 from J, leaving 7 bases between them. The CDR3, as DNA: TGTGCCAGTAGTACCCTCCTTGGGGCCAACGTCCTGACTTTC. This codes for CASSTLLGANVLTF.

The rearrangement uses TRBV18 and TRBJ1-1, with D tentatively TRBD1 (5 bases). Trimming stripped 0 bases from V and 1 base from J, with 12 bases between. This CDR3 spans 16 amino acids. Germline CDR1 is KGHSH and CDR2 is LQKENI. CDR3 region: CASSPPSQGSNTEAFF. The CDR3 DNA is TGTGCCAGCTCACCACCTTCGCAGGGATCGAACACTGAAGCTTTCTTT.

As regards this clone: Other DNA sequences of this sample code for an identical CDR3. The chain uses TRBV9 and TRBJ2-6; no reliable D call. The V end was cut by 0 bases, the J end by 0 bases, with 10 bases between. The CDR3 consists of 17 residues. CDR1 SGDLS and CDR2 YYNGEE come from the germline V gene. CDR3 DNA sequence: TGTGCCAGCAGCGTAGACGGCGGCAGCTCTGGGGCCAACGTCCTGACTTTC. Its translation: CASSVDGGSSGANVLTF. The full variable domain, in which reference TRBV9 and TRBJ2-6 provide the parts outside the CDR3, is DSGVTQTPKHLITATGQRVTLRCSPRSGDLSVYWYQQSLDQGLQFLIQYYNGEERAKGNILERFSAQQFPDLHSELNLSSLELGDSALYFCASSVDGGSSGANVLTFGAGSRLTVL.

With respect to this clone: This same CDR3 is encoded by further DNA sequences in the sample. The gene calls are TRBV7-2 and TRBJ2-7, with a tentative D call TRBD2 (5 bases). CDR1 is SGHTA and CDR2 is FQGNSA in the germline V gene. There are 12 residues in the CDR3. Trimming cost V 1 base and J 6 bases, with 7 bases left between them. CDR3 sequence reads: CASSLGRGEQYF. In DNA form, the CDR3 reads TGTGCCAGCAGCTTAGGCCGGGGCGAGCAGTACTTC.

The chain uses TRBV7-2 and TRBJ2-3; 9 bases fit TRBD2. From germline, CDR1 is SGHTA and CDR2 FQGNSA. Trimming cost V 2 bases and J 5 bases; bases outside gene matches: 11. This CDR3 comprises 17 residues. CDR3 sequence reads: CASSLRGLALTQDTQYF. The CDR3 region has the DNA TGTGCCAGCAGCTTACGGGGACTAGCCCTCACACAAGATACGCAGTATTTT. Full variable domain (rest looked up from reference TRBV7-2 and TRBJ2-3): GAGVSQSPSNKVTEKGKDVELRCDPISGHTALYWYRQSLGQGLEFLIYFQGNSAPDKSGLPSDRFSAERTGGSVSTLTIQRTQQEDSAVYLCASSLRGLALTQDTQYFGPGTRLTVL.

The chain joins TRBV15 to TRBJ2-1; 12 bases map to TRBD2. V was pared by 4 bases and J by 12 bases, with 16 bases of the junction left unmatched. The CDR3 is 17 residues long. The germline CDR1 and CDR2 sequences are LNHNV and YYDKDF (reference sequence). CDR3 sequence reads: CATSTRTLAGGLAGQFF. For the CDR3, the DNA is TGTGCCACCAGCACCCGGACGCTAGCGGGGGGGCTGGCCGGGCAGTTCTTC.

The V call is TRBV6-2 or TRBV6-3, the J call TRBJ1-1; 8 bases map to TRBD1. V lost 2 bases and J lost 4; bases outside the gene matches: 9. Germline V lookup: CDR1 MNHEY, CDR2 SVGEGT. The CDR3 length is 16 residues. CDR3: CASSYGTGVLLTEAFF. The CDR3 bases are TGTGCCAGCAGTTACGGGACAGGAGTACTTCTCACTGAAGCTTTCTTT.

This chain uses TRBV4-1 with TRBJ2-5, with TRBD1 identical over 9 bases. Germline-derived CDR1 and CDR2 are MGHRA and YSYEKL. The CDR3 spans 18 residues. J was trimmed by 3 bases and V by 4 bases; bases with no gene match: 15. The CDR3 nucleotides are TGCGCCAGCAGCCGAGGCCGGGGACAGGGAAGACTCGAAGAGACCCAGTACTTC. Translation: CASSRGRGQGRLEETQYF.

This chain joins TRBV6-4 and TRBJ2-2; the match to TRBD2 covers 12 bases. V shed 2 bases, J shed 7 bases, and the junction held 11 bases outside the gene matches. Germline V gene data show CDR1 as MRHNA and CDR2 as SNTAGT. The CDR3 covers 18 residues. The CDR3 nucleotides read TGTGCCAGCAGTGACCGTTCGACTAGCGGGGGAGAAAGCGGGGAGCTGTTTTTT. Amino acid sequence: CASSDRSTSGGESGELFF.

The CDR3 loop reads CASSQSRGSTDTQYF. CDR3 nucleotides: TGTGCCAGCAGCCAGAGTAGGGGGAGCACAGATACGCAGTATTTT. The chain employs TRBV9 and TRBJ2-3; TRBD1 might be the D (6 bases). Trimming removed 4 bases from V and 0 bases from J, with 12 bases in between. Looked up from germline, CDR1 is SGDLS and CDR2 is YYNGEE. This CDR3 has 15 residues.

This chain's CDR3 is CASSAGQGALGGEKLFF. CDR3 nucleotides: TGCGCCAGCAGCGCGGGACAGGGGGCCTTGGGAGGTGAAAAACTGTTTTTT. The chain links TRBV5-1 to TRBJ1-4, with 12 bases identical to TRBD1. The CDR3 runs to 17 residues. V lost 4 bases, J lost 7 bases, and 11 bases stayed unmatched. Germline values: CDR1 SGHRS, CDR2 YFSETQ. Based on the CDR3 plus reference TRBV5-1 and TRBJ1-4, the full variable domain is KAGVTQTPRYLIKTRGQQVTLSCSPISGHRSVSWYQQTPGQGLQFLFEYFSETQRNKGNFPGRFSGRQFSNSRSEMNVSTLELGDSALYLCASSAGQGALGGEKLFFGSGTQLSVL.

The chain has TRBV4-1 and TRBJ2-7, with 7 positions matching TRBD1. Losses at the gene ends were 3 bases for V and 3 bases for J; bases not matched to a gene: 11. Germline-derived CDR1 and CDR2 are MGHRA and YSYEKL. The CDR3 covers 16 residues. The DNA for the CDR3 is TGCGCCAGCAGCCATATACGGGACAGTAATCTCTACGAGCAGTACTTC. The encoded protein is CASSHIRDSNLYEQYF.

This sequence joins TRBV19 and TRBJ1-1; D call uncertain. This CDR3 region has 14 residues. CDR1 is LNHDA and CDR2 is SQIVND in the germline V gene (reference sequence). Trimming shortened V by 3 bases and J by 4 bases, and 12 bases separated the two germline ends. The CDR3 loop is CASSITIAGTEAFF. In DNA, the CDR3 is TGTGCCAGTAGTATCACCATAGCCGGCACTGAAGCTTTCTTT.

For the CDR3, the DNA is TGTGCCAGCAGCGCGACTAGCGGGGGGGAGACCCAGTACTTC. Protein: CASSATSGGETQYF. The genes are TRBV5-6 and TRBJ2-5; 13 bases agree with TRBD2. The CDR3 totals 14 residues. The germline V gene encodes CDR1 SGHDT and CDR2 YYEEEE. Unmatched junction bases numbered 2, after V lost 4 bases and J lost 5 bases.

The chain joins TRBV19 to TRBJ1-6; 7 positions agree with TRBD1. The CDR3 consists of 16 residues. The V segment lost 5 bases and the J segment 7 bases; nucleotides outside the gene matches: 11. From germline, CDR1 is LNHDA and CDR2 SQIVND (reference sequence). The CDR3 sequence is CASSPLQGKVNSPLHF. For the CDR3, the DNA is TGTGCCAGTAGTCCCCTACAGGGGAAGGTGAATTCACCCCTCCACTTT.

V is TRBV4-2 and J is TRBJ2-1, with TRBD2 matching over 11 bases. The CDR3 contains 15 residues. V lost 4 bases, J lost 9 bases, and 8 bases stayed unmatched. Germline CDR1 LGHNA, CDR2 YNFKEQ. The DNA for the CDR3 is TGTGCCAGCAGCCTATCCGGGACTAGCGGCGGTGAGCAGTTCTTC. Its translation: CASSLSGTSGGEQFF.

Comments on this clone: The same CDR3 is also encoded by other DNA sequences in this sample. The chain couples TRBV7-9 to TRBJ1-1; D perhaps matches TRBD1 (5 bases). The CDR3 extends over 14 amino acids. Germline lookup yields CDR1 SEHNR and CDR2 FQNEAQ (reference sequence). V shed 2 bases and J shed 5 bases, with 12 bases lying between them. CDR3 sequence reads: CASSLTGGGTEAFF. CDR3 DNA: TGTGCCAGCAGCTTAACGGGTGGGGGGACTGAAGCTTTCTTT.

This chain uses TRBV23-1 with TRBJ2-2; D unclear. TRBV23-1 is an ORF, with its function uncertain. The CDR3 loop spans 17 amino acids. The V end lost 0 bases, the J end lost 0 bases, and 11 bases lay between the germline ends. The CDR3 loop reads CASSQSWPPTNTGELFF. CDR3 sequence (DNA): TGCGCCAGCAGTCAATCGTGGCCACCGACGAACACCGGGGAGCTGTTTTTT.

This clone was detected a few times. This chain uses TRBV19 with TRBJ1-2, with 9 bases matching TRBD1. Trimming took 4 bases from V and 8 from J; bases not matched to a gene: 5. This CDR3 contains 13 residues. The germline CDR1 and CDR2 sequences are LNHDA and SQIVND (reference sequence). CDR3 coding DNA: TGTGCCAGTAGTACCCCGGACAGGGGAGGCTACACCTTC. This codes for CASSTPDRGGYTF. Drawing the rest from reference TRBV19 and TRBJ1-2, the complete variable domain is DGGITQSPKYLFRKEGQNVTLSCEQNLNHDAMYWYRQDPGQGLRLIYYSQIVNDFQKGDIAEGYSVSREKKESFPLTVTSAQKNPTAFYLCASSTPDRGGYTFGSGTRLTVV.

This chain connects TRBV5-4 to TRBJ2-5; D remains ambiguous. Per germline, CDR1 SGHNT and CDR2 YYREEE (reference sequence). The ends were cut back, 1 base at V and 1 base at J, with 11 bases in the middle. The CDR3 runs 15 residues. This CDR3 is CASSLSSASQETQYF. The CDR3 coding sequence is TGTGCCAGCAGCTTGTCAAGCGCCAGCCAAGAGACCCAGTACTTC. The whole variable domain, remainder taken from reference TRBV5-4 and TRBJ2-5, is ETGVTQSPTHLIKTRGQQVTLRCSSQSGHNTVSWYQQALGQGPQFIFQYYREEENGRGNFPPRFSGLQFPNYSSELNVNALELDDSALYLCASSLSSASQETQYFGPGTRLLVL.

V usage is TRBV5-1 and J usage is TRBJ1-6; TRBD1 aligns across 9 bases. The CDR3 runs 15 residues. The V gene end was trimmed by 2 bases and the J gene end by 7 bases; junction bases not matched to a gene: 4. CDR1 and CDR2 (germline): SGHRS, YFSETQ. CDR3 amino acids: CASSLTDRGNSPLHF. The CDR3 DNA reads as TGCGCCAGCAGCTTAACCGACAGGGGGAATTCACCCCTCCACTTT.